These 21 T cell receptor beta chains were sequenced from one sample in a study of shared clonotypes between healthy human individuals. Some clones are missing from TCRdb's copy, which holds only in-frame ones; the method was immunoSEQ multiplex PCR. The top ten hold around 0.13% of the sample, which has roughly 2 million clones, 95% seen once. Sequencing was performed on naive CD4+ T cells sorted from blood. Specified subset: CD45RA+ positively selected. Every receptor here comes from a man between 18 and 35 years old in good health.

The chain combines TRBV6-6 with TRBJ1-5; maybe TRBD1 (6 bases). The CDR3 length is 13 residues. Germline CDR1 MNHNY, CDR2 SVGAGI (reference sequence). Trimming pared 10 bases from V and 6 bases from J, leaving 16 bases between. CDR3 loop: CATSGAGSQPQHF. DNA for the CDR3: TGTGCCACCTCGGGGGCAGGGAGTCAGCCCCAGCATTTT.

J is TRBJ2-5 and V is TRBV4-1, with 7 bases matching TRBD1. V lost 3 bases to trimming and J lost 1 base; unmatched junction nucleotides: 11. Germline V gives CDR1 MGHRA, CDR2 YSYEKL. The CDR3 sequence is 17 residues long. The CDR3 sequence: CASSQEGNRGLQETQYF. CDR3 bases: TGCGCCAGCAGCCAGGAAGGGAACAGGGGTCTCCAAGAGACCCAGTACTTC.

The J gene is TRBJ1-5, the V gene TRBV7-2, with D uncertain. The ends were cut back, 1 base at V and 5 bases at J, with 12 bases in the middle. CDR3 size: 15 residues. Germline V gene data show CDR1 as SGHTA and CDR2 as FQGNSA. The CDR3 is CASSLDPGAYQPQHF. The CDR3 nucleotides are TGTGCCAGCAGCTTAGATCCAGGTGCCTATCAGCCCCAGCATTTT.

About this clone: Other DNA sequences of this sample code for an identical CDR3. This chain joins TRBV18 and TRBJ2-7, with a tentative D call TRBD2 (6 bases). The germline V and J ends were trimmed by 3 bases and 0 bases, with 12 bases remaining between them. This CDR3 is 15 amino acids long. Germline assignment: CDR1 KGHSH and CDR2 LQKENI. CDR3 region: CASSPSSGDSYEQYF. Here the CDR3 DNA reads TGTGCCAGCTCACCGTCCTCGGGGGACTCCTACGAGCAGTACTTC.

About this clone itself: Additional DNA sequences in this sample encode the identical CDR3. J is TRBJ2-5 and V is TRBV9, with 9 bases lining up with TRBD1. Germline V CDR1 and CDR2: SGDLS, YYNGEE. The CDR3 consists of 14 residues. Trimming took 4 bases from V and 3 from J; bases not matched to a gene: 4. For the CDR3, the DNA is TGTGCCAGCAGCTCCGGGACAGGGAAAGAGACCCAGTACTTC. It translates to CASSSGTGKETQYF.

The chain combines TRBV2 with TRBJ2-3, with a weak D call TRBD2 (5 bases). The length of the CDR3 is 13 residues. Germline V gene lookup returns CDR1 SNHLY and CDR2 FYNNEI. The germline V and J ends were trimmed by 3 bases and 4 bases, with 8 bases remaining between them. This chain's CDR3 is CASSDVEADTQYF. In DNA form, the CDR3 reads TGTGCCAGCAGTGATGTGGAGGCAGATACGCAGTATTTT. Looking up the rest from reference TRBV2 and TRBJ2-3 gives the full variable domain: EPEVTQTPSHQVTQMGQEVILRCVPISNHLYFYWYRQILGQKVEFLVSFYNNEISEKSEIFDDQFSVERPDGSNFTLKIRSTKLEDSAMYFCASSDVEADTQYFGPGTRLTVL.

The J gene is TRBJ1-6, the V gene TRBV5-1; D gene ambiguous. The V end was cut by 0 bases, the J end by 2 bases, with 6 bases between. The CDR3 has 15 residues. Germline V gene sequence: CDR1 SGHRS, CDR2 YFSETQ. This CDR3 reads CASSLVAAYNSPLHF. The CDR3 coding sequence is TGCGCCAGCAGCTTGGTGGCGGCCTATAATTCACCCCTCCACTTT.

There are a few counts of this clone. The V and J genes are TRBV30 and TRBJ1-1, with 8 bases identical to TRBD1. V was pared by 0 bases and J by 4 bases, with 7 bases of the junction left unmatched. From germline, CDR1 is GTSNPN and CDR2 SVGIG (reference sequence). The CDR3 spans 15 residues. The CDR3 DNA sequence: TGTGCCTGGAGTGTAACCCCACAGGGGGGCACTGAAGCTTTCTTT. Amino acid sequence: CAWSVTPQGGTEAFF.

The rearrangement joins TRBV5-6 to TRBJ2-3; D unresolved. There are 13 residues in the CDR3. V was cut by 4 bases and J by 4 bases, with 10 bases left in between. Germline loops: CDR1 SGHDT, CDR2 YYEEEE. The CDR3 is CASSTGRADTQYF. The CDR3 DNA follows: TGTGCCAGCAGCACCGGGCGTGCAGATACGCAGTATTTT.

V and J are TRBV6-5 and TRBJ1-3; D is unresolved. The germline gives CDR1 MNHEY, CDR2 SVGAGI. The CDR3 loop spans 15 amino acids. With 2 bases removed from V and 2 bases from J, the gap between germline ends came to 10 bases. The CDR3 DNA reads as TGTGCCAGCAGTTACATCCTACTAGCTGGAAACACCATATATTTT. This gives the protein CASSYILLAGNTIYF.

Note on this clone: Within the sample, other DNA sequences also encode this same CDR3. The rearrangement uses TRBV5-1 and TRBJ2-5, with D possibly TRBD1 on 6 matching bases. Germline CDR1 and CDR2: SGHRS and YFSETQ. This CDR3 contains 13 residues. V dropped 0 bases and J dropped 4 bases, with 7 bases sitting between them. For the CDR3, the DNA is TGCGCCAGCAGCTTGGGAGGGGGAGAGACCCAGTACTTC. Translating it yields CASSLGGGETQYF. The variable domain in full, with the rest retrieved from reference TRBV5-1 and TRBJ2-5, is KAGVTQTPRYLIKTRGQQVTLSCSPISGHRSVSWYQQTPGQGLQFLFEYFSETQRNKGNFPGRFSGRQFSNSRSEMNVSTLELGDSALYLCASSLGGGETQYFGPGTRLLVL.

This chain connects TRBV2 to TRBJ1-2; TRBD1 matches at 7 bases. V was pared by 5 bases and J by 4 bases, with 4 bases of the junction left unmatched. The CDR3 extends over 13 amino acids. Germline V gives CDR1 SNHLY, CDR2 FYNNEI. CDR3: CASSLTGSYGYTF. The CDR3, as DNA: TGTGCCAGCAGTTTGACAGGGAGCTATGGCTACACCTTC.

This clone has a single count. The V and J genes are TRBV6-4 and TRBJ1-3, with D possibly TRBD1 on 5 matching bases. V lost 2 bases, J lost 6 bases, and 11 bases lay in between. This CDR3 has 14 residues. CDR1 MRHNA and CDR2 SNTAGT come from the germline V gene. Here the CDR3 DNA reads TGTGCCAGCAGTGACGGTCAGGGAGAAAACACCATATATTTT. Residues: CASSDGQGENTIYF.

The genes are TRBV27 and TRBJ2-5; a possible D gene is TRBD1 (6 bases). Trimming took off 6 bases at V and 5 bases at J, with 13 bases between the two ends. The germline V gene has CDR1 MNHEY and CDR2 SMNVEV (reference sequence). The CDR3 spans 13 residues. The CDR3 reads CASSPGGRETQYF. CDR3 nucleotide sequence: TGTGCCAGCAGCCCTGGGGGCCGGGAGACCCAGTACTTC.

V gene TRBV7-2 combines with J gene TRBJ1-5, with D possibly TRBD1 on 6 matching bases. Germline CDR1 reads SGHTA; CDR2 reads FQGNSA. The CDR3 has 15 residues. V was pared by 2 bases and J by 0 bases, with 8 bases between. CDR3 nucleotide sequence: TGTGCCAGCAGCTTAAGGGGGACTAGCAATCAGCCCCAGCATTTT. Amino acid sequence: CASSLRGTSNQPQHF.

The CDR3 region has the DNA TGTGCCAGTACGGGCAGTTTTCCTTCGGCGAACACTGAAGCTTTCTTT. Residues: CASTGSFPSANTEAFF. The J gene is TRBJ1-1, the V gene TRBV19; D gene uncertain. Germline V gives CDR1 LNHDA, CDR2 SQIVND (reference sequence). Trimming cost V 7 bases and J 1 base, with 19 bases left between them. The CDR3 runs 16 residues.

V and J are TRBV11-2 and TRBJ1-2; D ambiguous. Trimming shortened V by 4 bases and J by 0 bases, and 3 bases separated the two germline ends. The CDR3 is 12 amino acids. CDR1 is SGHAT and CDR2 is FQNNGV in the germline V gene. Written as DNA, the CDR3 is TGTGCCAGCAGCTCCACTAACTATGGCTACACCTTC. Translating it yields CASSSTNYGYTF.

The chain couples TRBV27 to TRBJ2-1; no clear D gene. Germline V CDR1 and CDR2: MNHEY, SMNVEV (reference sequence). The CDR3 consists of 13 residues. The V end was cut by 6 bases, the J end by 10 bases, with 16 bases between. CDR3 protein: CASSTTNSREQFF. The DNA of the CDR3 is TGTGCCAGCAGCACGACCAACTCGAGGGAGCAGTTCTTC.

The chain couples TRBV19 to TRBJ1-1; no clear D gene. The CDR3 is 13 residues long. Between the trimmed V and J ends, which lost 6 bases and 2 bases, there was a span of 10 bases. Germline-derived CDR1 and CDR2 are LNHDA and SQIVND (reference sequence). In DNA, the CDR3 is TGTGCCAGTAGCATGCACCGAAACACTGAAGCTTTCTTT. Translating gives CASSMHRNTEAFF. The full variable domain, rest sourced from reference TRBV19 and TRBJ1-1, is DGGITQSPKYLFRKEGQNVTLSCEQNLNHDAMYWYRQDPGQGLRLIYYSQIVNDFQKGDIAEGYSVSREKKESFPLTVTSAQKNPTAFYLCASSMHRNTEAFFGQGTRLTVV.

A word on this clone: Different DNA sequences within this sample yield the same CDR3. The chain couples TRBV18 to TRBJ2-5; D gene uncertain. Trimming left V 2 bases short and J 2 bases short, with 6 bases between. The CDR3 is 13 residues long. Looked up from germline, CDR1 is KGHSH and CDR2 is LQKENI. The CDR3 DNA sequence: TGTGCCAGCTCACCATCGCGGCAAGAGACCCAGTACTTC. This sequence encodes CASSPSRQETQYF.

The V and J genes are TRBV28 and TRBJ2-7, with D unresolved. V was shortened by 3 bases and J by 2 bases, with 8 bases between the two germline ends. This CDR3 has 13 residues. Looked up from germline, CDR1 is MDHEN and CDR2 is SYDVKM. CDR3 sequence (DNA): TGTGCCAGCAGTTTCGGCCCCGCCTACGAGCAGTACTTC. This encodes CASSFGPAYEQYF.